This T cell receptor (beta chain) was recovered during a study of response to subunit inactivated influenza vaccine. Study-wide points: The authors offered the suggestion that each seasonal influenza vaccination recruits few new T cells.

TCRdb re-analysed the RT-PCR reads in MiXCR, keeping a single row per CDR3 protein. The sample contains fewer than 700,000 distinct CDR3 sequences, 13% of which appear only once. This CDR3 is 15 amino acids long. Germline CDR1 SGHDN, CDR2 FVKESK. Between the trimmed V and J ends, which lost 3 bases and 0 bases, there was a span of 6 bases. This clonotype was found many times. Its antigen is unidentified. The sequences come from PBMCs from blood, collected 40 to 50 days after vaccination. The V call is TRBV14, the J call TRBJ1-6, with TRBD1 as a possible D gene (5 bases). The receptor's source is a man between 45 and 60 years old who received an inactivated influenza vaccine. Here the CDR3 DNA reads TGTGCCAGCAGCCAGGGGGGCTCCTATAATTCACCCCTCCACTTT. Protein product: CASSQGGSYNSPLHF.